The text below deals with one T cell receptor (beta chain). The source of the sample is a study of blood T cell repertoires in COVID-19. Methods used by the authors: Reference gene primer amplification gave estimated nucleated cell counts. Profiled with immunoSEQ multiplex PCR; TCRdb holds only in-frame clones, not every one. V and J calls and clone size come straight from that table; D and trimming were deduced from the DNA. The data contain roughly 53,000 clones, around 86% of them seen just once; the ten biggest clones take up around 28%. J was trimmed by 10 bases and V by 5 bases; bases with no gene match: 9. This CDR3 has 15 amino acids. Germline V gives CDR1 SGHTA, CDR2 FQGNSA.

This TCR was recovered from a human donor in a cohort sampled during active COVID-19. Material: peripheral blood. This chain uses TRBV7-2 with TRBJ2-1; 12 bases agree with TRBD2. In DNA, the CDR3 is TGTGCCAGCAGCCCGTCTAGCGGGAGGGCCGAAGAGCAGTTCTTC. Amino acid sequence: CASSPSSGRAEEQFF.